This T cell receptor beta chain was identified during a study of T cells after yellow fever vaccination. Across the study: Any fraction with a low cell number was prepared using SMART-Seq v4 Ultra Low Input.

Deletions cut 3 bases from V and 6 bases from J, with 15 bases between. The germline V gene has CDR1 MDHEN and CDR2 SYDVKM. The CDR3 is 15 amino acids. TCRdb processed the 5' RACE reads anew with MiXCR; each CDR3 protein has one entry. This sample has over 70,000 distinct CDR3 sequences; roughly 7.4% occur once, and the top ten carry roughly two fifths. Sequences were derived from CD8+ T cells sorted from PBMCs, sampled on the day of the yellow fever booster vaccination. The TCR sequence derives from a man younger than 40 who received the YFV17D yellow fever vaccine. V is TRBV28 and J is TRBJ2-1; D not resolved. CDR3 bases: TGTGCCAGCAGTTTGAGGTCCAGCGCGTTCAATGAGCAGTTCTTC. This translates into CASSLRSSAFNEQFF.